This TCR beta chain was sequenced in a study of T cells in Graves' hyperthyroidism and ophthalmopathy. General study findings and limits: Most clonotypes expanded in the thyroid (above 0.001) were also present in blood.

This CDR3 contains 15 residues. V lost 4 bases to trimming and J lost 0 bases, with 9 bases between them. Germline CDR1 and CDR2: LGHDT and YNNKEL (reference sequence). The blood sample predates any ophthalmopathy symptoms, coming from first hyperthyroidism diagnosis. Amplification of TCR beta CDR3 regions was performed using RNA transcripts as template. An initial round of RT-PCR targeting the TCR CDR3 relied on the HTBI primer set. TCRdb re-called the multiplex PCR reads through MiXCR, storing one row per CDR3 protein. This table has fewer than 450,000 distinct CDR3 sequences, roughly a sixth appearing once. This clonotype has ten or more counts. Its antigen remains unknown.

The TCR originated in a woman in her thirties with Graves' hyperthyroidism that later progressed to Graves' ophthalmopathy. The sequenced sample was blood. The V and J genes are TRBV3-1 and TRBJ2-2, with D maybe TRBD1 (5 bases). The CDR3 region is CASSRGHANTGELFF. The CDR3 coding sequence is TGTGCCAGCAGCCGAGGACATGCGAACACCGGGGAGCTGTTTTTT.